Listed below are T cell receptor beta chains from one sample, sequenced in a study of response to subunit inactivated influenza vaccine. TCRdb analysed the RT-PCR reads with MiXCR anew, one entry per CDR3 protein. The sample lists around 570,000 distinct CDR3 sequences, roughly 12% occurring once. These data were likewise used in another study, on T cells expressing NK-cell markers.

The material sequenced was PBMCs from blood, taken on the day of vaccination. These receptors originate from a man aged 45 to 65 who received an inactivated influenza vaccine. Both conserved end residues are trimmed from each CDR3. Each record gives: V gene, J gene, CDR3 protein.

v_call: TRBV4-1; j_call: TRBJ2-7; cdr3_aa: ASSQDGTAAYEQY
v_call: TRBV19; j_call: TRBJ2-4; cdr3_aa: ASSIGEKGATKNIQY
v_call: TRBV5-1; j_call: TRBJ1-2; cdr3_aa: ASSIGFEEGYGYT
v_call: TRBV27; j_call: TRBJ2-7; cdr3_aa: ASSLSGTRTYEQY
v_call: TRBV7-2; j_call: TRBJ2-7; cdr3_aa: ASSWTSGGASEQY
v_call: TRBV5-5; j_call: TRBJ1-1; cdr3_aa: ASSAVWGLVYTEAF
v_call: TRBV6-6; j_call: TRBJ2-7; cdr3_aa: ASSLGVSGEQY
v_call: TRBV27; j_call: TRBJ2-7; cdr3_aa: ASRIAGELYEQY
v_call: TRBV6-2/TRBV6-3; j_call: TRBJ2-3; cdr3_aa: ASSYGGAREADTQY
v_call: TRBV18; j_call: TRBJ2-7; cdr3_aa: ASSPLPQGAYEQY
v_call: TRBV7-2; j_call: TRBJ2-7; cdr3_aa: ASSYHLGSYEQY
v_call: TRBV12-3/TRBV12-4; j_call: TRBJ2-3; cdr3_aa: ASTPPDLAGLTDTQY
v_call: TRBV29-1; j_call: TRBJ2-3; cdr3_aa: SVDQGPDTQY
v_call: TRBV12-3/TRBV12-4; j_call: TRBJ2-3; cdr3_aa: ASTLTGLGKDTQY
v_call: TRBV7-8; j_call: TRBJ2-1; cdr3_aa: ASSPTGWGTSGTKEQF
v_call: TRBV7-3; j_call: TRBJ2-7; cdr3_aa: ASSLIPKRSYEQY
v_call: TRBV5-1; j_call: TRBJ2-3; cdr3_aa: ASSSPSGRSRGTDTQY
v_call: TRBV14; j_call: TRBJ2-3; cdr3_aa: ASSQVGLAGGSTDTQY
v_call: TRBV29-1; j_call: TRBJ2-7; cdr3_aa: SVRNYEQY
v_call: TRBV2; j_call: TRBJ2-7; cdr3_aa: ASSSGQRYEQY
v_call: TRBV12-3/TRBV12-4; j_call: TRBJ2-7; cdr3_aa: ASRAGDPYEQY
v_call: TRBV5-1; j_call: TRBJ2-3; cdr3_aa: ASSSVAVDTQY
v_call: TRBV12-3/TRBV12-4; j_call: TRBJ2-1; cdr3_aa: ASSNRGKGASEQF
v_call: TRBV28; j_call: TRBJ1-2; cdr3_aa: ASSLMGRGYGYT
v_call: TRBV11-2; j_call: TRBJ2-5; cdr3_aa: ASLPGQASPWGGETQY
v_call: TRBV15; j_call: TRBJ2-1; cdr3_aa: ATSGIGRRF
v_call: TRBV5-1; j_call: TRBJ2-1; cdr3_aa: ASSKRPKDNEQF
v_call: TRBV7-2; j_call: TRBJ2-3; cdr3_aa: ASSPAPRWDTQY
v_call: TRBV6-1; j_call: TRBJ2-1; cdr3_aa: ASRPSSYNEQF
v_call: TRBV7-2; j_call: TRBJ1-2; cdr3_aa: ASSSRQGHYGYT
v_call: TRBV12-3/TRBV12-4; j_call: TRBJ1-1; cdr3_aa: ASSVGQYAEAF
v_call: TRBV5-5; j_call: TRBJ2-1; cdr3_aa: ASSIGTVNEQF
v_call: TRBV12-3/TRBV12-4; j_call: TRBJ2-1; cdr3_aa: ASSSNLRLAGDNEQF
v_call: TRBV20-1; j_call: TRBJ2-1; cdr3_aa: SASWLRGARGNEQL
v_call: TRBV4-1; j_call: TRBJ1-4; cdr3_aa: ASSQGWTVLNEKLF
v_call: TRBV28; j_call: TRBJ2-7; cdr3_aa: ASTSQPSYEQY